These 26 T cell receptor beta chains originate from one sample sequenced in a study of tumor T cells in aggressive B-cell lymphoma. Clones were read by immunoSEQ multiplex PCR, and TCRdb kept only the in-frame ones, dropping some. The profile shows roughly 6,000 clones, approximately 80% of them singletons. Sequenced material: tumor tissue. The receptors derive from an adult with diffuse large B cell lymphoma.

CDR3 residues: CASSDLTEAGNEQFF. CDR3 sequence (DNA): TGCGCCAGCAGCGACCTTACTGAGGCGGGCAATGAGCAGTTCTTC. This sequence joins TRBV10-1 and TRBJ2-1; tentatively, D is TRBD2 (5 bases). The V and J ends lost 6 bases and 6 bases respectively, with 18 bases between them. The CDR3 length is 15 residues. CDR1 is WNHNN, CDR2 SYGVQD, per germline (reference sequence).

The V call is TRBV6-5, the J call TRBJ1-1; 7 nucleotides align to TRBD1. The CDR3 covers 14 residues. Germline CDR1 and CDR2: MNHEY and SVGAGI. J was trimmed by 1 base and V by 6 bases; bases with no gene match: 5. This chain's CDR3 is CASRTGITNTEAFF. The CDR3 nucleotides are TGTGCCAGCAGGACAGGGATAACGAACACTGAAGCTTTCTTT.

V and J are TRBV18 and TRBJ1-5; no clear D gene. Germline loops: CDR1 KGHSH, CDR2 LQKENI. The CDR3 length is 13 residues. The germline V and J ends were trimmed by 2 bases and 6 bases, with 8 bases remaining between them. The CDR3 nucleotides read TGTGCCAGCTCACCAGGGCAGGTTCAGCCCCAGCATTTT. Its protein is CASSPGQVQPQHF.

This clone was counted a few times. This chain connects TRBV18 to TRBJ2-2; D is possibly TRBD2 (5 bases). The V end lost 2 bases, the J end lost 5 bases, and 9 bases lay between the germline ends. Germline V gene data show CDR1 as KGHSH and CDR2 as LQKENI. The CDR3 runs 14 residues. The CDR3 is CASSPTRGTGELFF. The CDR3 nucleotides read TGTGCCAGCTCACCAACTCGGGGAACCGGGGAGCTGTTTTTT.

The chain couples TRBV2 to TRBJ1-2; D perhaps matches TRBD1 (5 bases). Germline values: CDR1 SNHLY, CDR2 FYNNEI. Trimming removed 8 bases from V and 4 bases from J, with 14 bases in between. The CDR3 covers 13 residues. Here the CDR3 reads CASSVGRAYGYTF. The DNA of the CDR3 is TGTGCCAGCTCGGTGGGGCGCGCCTATGGCTACACCTTC. Full variable domain (remainder filled in from reference TRBV2 and TRBJ1-2): EPEVTQTPSHQVTQMGQEVILRCVPISNHLYFYWYRQILGQKVEFLVSFYNNEISEKSEIFDDQFSVERPDGSNFTLKIRSTKLEDSAMYFCASSVGRAYGYTFGSGTRLTVV.

The V gene is TRBV2, the J gene TRBJ1-4; the match to TRBD1 covers 8 bases. The germline gives CDR1 SNHLY, CDR2 FYNNEI. The length of the CDR3 is 14 residues. V shed 5 bases, J shed 7 bases, and the junction held 6 bases outside the gene matches. This chain's CDR3 is CASSSGTGIEKLFF. The CDR3 DNA reads as TGTGCCAGCAGTTCCGGGACAGGCATTGAAAAACTGTTTTTT.

Here the CDR3 reads CASSPSPYNEQFF. CDR3 bases: TGTGCCAGCAGCCCTAGCCCTTACAATGAGCAGTTCTTC. The chain links TRBV9 to TRBJ2-1, with TRBD2 as a possible D gene (5 bases). V shed 4 bases and J shed 4 bases, with 9 bases lying between them. Germline V gene sequence: CDR1 SGDLS, CDR2 YYNGEE. The CDR3 runs to 13 residues.

The chain employs TRBV11-2 and TRBJ1-6, with D unclear. The CDR3 covers 14 residues. V was trimmed by 5 bases and J by 8 bases, leaving 13 bases between them. From germline, CDR1 is SGHAT and CDR2 FQNNGV. The CDR3 here is CASSPWMGDSPLHF. As DNA, the CDR3 is TGTGCCAGCAGCCCCTGGATGGGAGATTCACCCCTCCACTTT.

This chain links TRBV29-1 with TRBJ2-7, with 7 bases aligning to TRBD2. The CDR3 sequence is 14 residues long. Germline CDR1 SQVTM, CDR2 ANQGSEA. J lost 1 base, V lost 4 bases, and 7 bases had no gene match. CDR3 in DNA: TGCAGCGTTGGGGAGGGAGGGTTGTCCTACGAGCAGTACTTC. It encodes CSVGEGGLSYEQYF.

On this clone itself: A read error may account for a junction end that differs from germline. Other DNA sequences within the sample encode an identical CDR3. The DNA for the CDR3 is TGTGCCAGCAGCTCGGGACTAGTCAGCAATGAACAGTTCTTC. As protein: CASSSGLVSNEQFF. The chain is built from TRBV11-2 and TRBJ2-1; TRBD2 aligns across 8 bases. This CDR3 is built from 14 residues. Germline V gene data show CDR1 as SGHAT and CDR2 as FQNNGV. The full variable domain, rest sourced from reference TRBV11-2 and TRBJ2-1, is EAGVAQSPRYKIIEKRQSVAFWCNPISGHATLYWYQQILGQGPKLLIQFQNNGVVDDSQLPKDRFSAERLKGVDSTLKIQPAKLEDSAVYLCASSSGLVSNEQFFGPGTRLTVL.

CDR3 in DNA: TGTGCCAGCAGTCTTGGCTCCGAGCAGTACTTC. Translated, it gives CASSLGSEQYF. The chain is built from TRBV28 and TRBJ2-7; D call uncertain. This CDR3 has 11 residues. CDR1 is MDHEN and CDR2 is SYDVKM in the germline V gene. The ends were cut back, 5 bases at V and 6 bases at J, with 8 bases in the middle.

On this clone itself: One end of the junction varies from germline; a read error may be responsible. The rearrangement uses TRBV9 and TRBJ2-2, with D tentatively TRBD2 (6 bases). CDR3 length: 16 amino acids. CDR1 and CDR2 (germline): SGDLS, YYNGEE. This CDR3 is CASSRGDSGNTGELFF. Here the CDR3 DNA reads TGTGCAAGCAGCAGAGGGGATAGCGGAAACACCGGGGAGCTGTTTTTT.

In its sample, this clone was seen a few times. The J gene is TRBJ1-5, the V gene TRBV7-2; TRBD1 agrees at 8 bases. The V and J ends lost 6 bases and 6 bases, in that order; junction bases with no gene match: 10. The germline V gene encodes CDR1 SGHTA and CDR2 FQGNSA. The CDR3 has 15 residues. CDR3 sequence (DNA): TGTGCCAGCAGTCCTACAGGGGGGGGCGGTCAGCCCCAGCATTTT. It encodes CASSPTGGGGQPQHF.

The CDR3 sequence is CASSSGTSGVTDTQYF. The DNA of the CDR3 is TGTGCCAGCAGCTCGGGGACTAGCGGGGTCACAGATACGCAGTATTTT. The chain is built from TRBV5-4 and TRBJ2-3; the match to TRBD2 covers 13 bases. Germline V lookup: CDR1 SGHNT, CDR2 YYREEE (reference sequence). Trimming at V came to 3 bases and at J to 2 bases, leaving 3 bases not matched to a gene. The CDR3 loop spans 16 amino acids.

The rearrangement joins TRBV28 to TRBJ2-3, with 10 bases aligning to TRBD2. Germline CDR1 MDHEN, CDR2 SYDVKM. This CDR3 spans 15 amino acids. After removal of 6 bases from V and 6 bases from J, the junction contained 9 bases not matched to a gene. This chain's CDR3 is CASRTSGTSDDTQYF. The CDR3 nucleotides read TGTGCCAGCAGAACATCCGGGACTAGCGATGATACGCAGTATTTT.

The CDR3 protein is CASSPRDSNEKLFF. CDR3 coding DNA: TGTGCCAGCAGCCCGAGGGACAGTAATGAAAAACTGTTTTTT. The chain carries TRBV28 and TRBJ1-4, with 7 positions matching TRBD1. The V gene's germline CDR1 is MDHEN and CDR2 SYDVKM. CDR3 size: 14 residues. Trimming removed 6 bases from V and 4 bases from J; junction bases left unmatched: 5.

The V and J genes are TRBV28 and TRBJ2-1; possibly TRBD2 for D (5 bases). Germline V gene data show CDR1 as MDHEN and CDR2 as SYDVKM. Trimming took off 0 bases at V and 7 bases at J, with 10 bases between the two ends. The CDR3 is 14 residues long. In nucleotides, the CDR3 is TGTGCCAGCAGTTTATGGGACTTTAGGAATGAGCAGTTCTTC. Translated: CASSLWDFRNEQFF.

The genes are TRBV9 and TRBJ2-7; 7 nucleotides match TRBD1. V dropped 1 base and J dropped 3; count of bases not matched to a gene: 1. The CDR3 is 13 amino acids. In germline, CDR1 is SGDLS, CDR2 YYNGEE. CDR3 coding DNA: TGTGCCAGCAGCGTATCAGGGGGCTACGAGCAGTACTTC. It encodes CASSVSGGYEQYF.

This clone appeared a few times. The chain links TRBV25-1 to TRBJ2-1; D is perhaps TRBD2 (7 bases). CDR3 size: 15 residues. In germline, CDR1 is MGHDK, CDR2 SYGVNS. V was trimmed by 3 bases and J by 10 bases, leaving 19 bases between them. The CDR3 nucleotides are TGTGCCAGCAGTGACACCTCCCGGGGAGGGGGGGAGCAGTTCTTC. This translates into CASSDTSRGGGEQFF.

The chain recombines TRBV7-3 with TRBJ2-2; TRBD2 aligns across 12 bases. Trimming took 3 bases from V and 7 from J; bases not matched to a gene: 3. This CDR3 contains 15 residues. Germline V gives CDR1 SGHTA, CDR2 FQGTGA. CDR3 sequence (DNA): TGTGCCAGCAGCTTGACTAGCGGGAGTTTCGGGGAGCTGTTTTTT. It encodes CASSLTSGSFGELFF. Supplemented by reference TRBV7-3 and TRBJ2-2, the full variable domain reads GAGVSQTPSNKVTEKGKYVELRCDPISGHTALYWYRQSLGQGPEFLIYFQGTGAADDSGLPNDRFFAVRPEGSVSTLKIQRTERGDSAVYLCASSLTSGSFGELFFGEGSRLTVL.

The J gene is TRBJ2-5, the V gene TRBV11-2, with TRBD1 matching over 8 bases. The J call is doubtful: the DNA matches TRBJ2-7 better. Germline lookup yields CDR1 SGHAT and CDR2 FQNNGV. This CDR3 is 14 amino acids long. CDR3 sequence: CASSARQGYYEQYF. CDR3 in DNA: TGTGCCAGCAGCGCGCGACAGGGGTACTACGAGCAGTACTTC.

The chain joins TRBV7-2 to TRBJ1-3; a possible D gene is TRBD1 (5 bases). Trimming pared 9 bases from V and 3 bases from J, leaving 9 bases between. The CDR3 consists of 12 residues. CDR1 is SGHTA, CDR2 FQGNSA, per germline. The CDR3 bases are TGTGCCAGTCAGGGAAATGGAAACACCATATATTTT. Translating gives CASQGNGNTIYF.

This clone was found a few times. This chain joins TRBV6-4 and TRBJ2-3; the D gene is possibly TRBD2 (5 bases). This CDR3 spans 13 amino acids. Germline V gene data show CDR1 as MRHNA and CDR2 as SNTAGT. V lost 2 bases and J 6 bases, leaving 9 bases between the germline ends. This chain's CDR3 is CASSDGRADTQYF. CDR3 sequence (DNA): TGTGCCAGCAGTGACGGGCGGGCCGATACGCAGTATTTT.

The chain links TRBV7-2 to TRBJ1-1; a possible D gene is TRBD1 (6 bases). Trimming removed 1 base at V and 4 bases at J, with 19 bases between. This CDR3 has 17 amino acids. Per germline, CDR1 SGHTA and CDR2 FQGNSA. The CDR3 region is CASSLVPIIQGSTEAFF. The CDR3 DNA reads TGTGCCAGCAGCTTAGTCCCAATCATACAGGGTAGCACTGAAGCTTTCTTT.

The chain employs TRBV28 and TRBJ1-1, with a tentative D call TRBD1 (5 bases). The V and J ends lost 7 bases and 10 bases respectively, with 28 bases between them. CDR1 and CDR2 from the germline V gene are MDHEN and SYDVKM. This CDR3 has 16 amino acids. DNA of the CDR3: TGTGCCAGCACTCTTACGTTAGGGACTGACGAACTGGGAGCTTTCTTT. Amino acids: CASTLTLGTDELGAFF.

The chain links TRBV11-2 to TRBJ1-3; TRBD1 might be the D (6 bases). The CDR3 covers 16 residues. Trimming cost V 5 bases and J 1 base, with 15 bases left between them. Germline V CDR1 and CDR2: SGHAT, FQNNGV. The CDR3 DNA is TGTGCCAGCAGCACCCTGACAGGTCGTTCTGGAAACACCATATATTTT. This translates into CASSTLTGRSGNTIYF.